A single sample is the source of the 27 T cell receptor beta chains below, sequenced in a study of identical twins. Via MiXCR, TCRdb re-called the 5' RACE reads, giving one row per CDR3 protein. Found here are under 250,000 distinct CDR3 sequences, less than 9.5% of them singletons; the top ten hold approximately 5.1%. The specimen was memory (CD45RO+) T cells sorted from blood. The receptors derive from a woman younger than 35 in good health.

The sample holds many counts of this clonotype. This rearrangement joins TRBV5-1 to TRBJ2-3, with TRBD2 as a possible D gene (6 bases). V lost 3 bases to trimming and J lost 3 bases, with 8 bases between them. This CDR3 region has 13 residues. Per the germline V gene, CDR1 is SGHRS and CDR2 is YFSETQ. The CDR3 is CASSYAGTDTQYF. The DNA of the CDR3 is TGCGCCAGCAGCTACGCGGGGACAGATACGCAGTATTTT.

DNA of the CDR3: TGCAGTGCTACCGGGGCAAACACTGAAGCTTTCTTT. Translating gives CSATGANTEAFF. The rearrangement uses TRBV20-1 and TRBJ1-1, with D maybe TRBD1 (5 bases). The V end was cut by 4 bases, the J end by 2 bases, with 8 bases between. The germline CDR1 and CDR2 sequences are DFQATT and SNEGSKA (reference sequence). The CDR3 totals 12 residues.

This clonotype was picked up a small number of times. This chain connects TRBV5-5 to TRBJ1-2; D not resolved. V lost 4 bases and J lost 4, with 11 bases in between. The length of the CDR3 is 13 residues. CDR1 and CDR2 from the germline V gene are SGHKS and YYEKEE (reference sequence). The CDR3 nucleotides read TGTGCCAGCAGCATAGGACGGACCTATGGCTACACCTTC. Encoded protein: CASSIGRTYGYTF.

Comments on this clonotype: This may be a read error: a much more frequent sequence differs by one nucleotide. The chain employs TRBV7-8 and TRBJ1-1; maybe TRBD1 (5 bases). This CDR3 region has 14 residues. Deletions cut 1 base from V and 5 bases from J, with 11 bases between. Germline CDR1 SGHVS, CDR2 FQNEAQ. CDR3 residues: CASSLDWGETEAFF. For the CDR3, the DNA is TGTGCCAGCAGCTTAGACTGGGGGGAGACTGAAGCTTTCTTT.

The chain joins TRBV11-2 to TRBJ2-3; no definite D call. The CDR3 is 15 residues long. Germline CDR1 and CDR2: SGHAT and FQNNGV. Trimming removed 3 bases at V and 0 bases at J, with 10 bases between. CDR3 residues: CASSFDPASTDTQYF. As DNA, the CDR3 is TGTGCCAGCAGCTTTGACCCGGCCAGCACAGATACGCAGTATTTT. The whole variable domain, filled in from reference TRBV11-2 and TRBJ2-3, reads EAGVAQSPRYKIIEKRQSVAFWCNPISGHATLYWYQQILGQGPKLLIQFQNNGVVDDSQLPKDRFSAERLKGVDSTLKIQPAKLEDSAVYLCASSFDPASTDTQYFGPGTRLTVL.

This clonotype was recorded a few times. V usage is TRBV5-1 and J usage is TRBJ2-3, with D unresolved. The CDR3 totals 12 residues. Deletions cut 7 bases from V and 0 bases from J, with 6 bases between. The V gene's germline CDR1 is SGHRS and CDR2 YFSETQ. The CDR3 DNA sequence: TGCGCCAGCCGATTCAGCACAGATACGCAGTATTTT. Translated, it gives CASRFSTDTQYF.

This chain connects TRBV7-8 to TRBJ1-4; 7 positions agree with TRBD1. Germline CDR1 and CDR2: SGHVS and FQNEAQ. V lost 5 bases and J lost 5; bases outside the gene matches: 5. This CDR3 is built from 14 residues. In DNA, the CDR3 is TGTGCCAGCAGCATACAGGGGTCCAATGAAAAACTGTTTTTT. Protein sequence: CASSIQGSNEKLFF.

This chain links TRBV7-8 with TRBJ2-1, with 11 bases aligning to TRBD2. The length of the CDR3 is 17 residues. After removal of 6 bases from V and 6 bases from J, the junction contained 13 bases not matched to a gene. CDR1 and CDR2 (germline): SGHVS, FQNEAQ. The CDR3 DNA sequence: TGTGCCAGCAGTCGACTAGCGGGATCAACTGGGGGCAATGAGCAGTTCTTC. Its translation: CASSRLAGSTGGNEQFF.

The chain carries TRBV20-1 and TRBJ2-3; D gene unclear. Trimming left V 5 bases short and J 8 bases short, with 11 bases between. CDR3 length: 11 amino acids. Germline loops: CDR1 DFQATT, CDR2 SNEGSKA (reference sequence). The CDR3: CSAPLGVTQYF. In DNA form, the CDR3 reads TGCAGTGCTCCCCTAGGAGTTACGCAGTATTTT.

This clonotype was recorded at least ten times. CDR3 loop: CASSLWQRTDTQYF. CDR3 bases: TGTGCCAGCAGCTTATGGCAGCGCACAGATACGCAGTATTTT. The genes are TRBV7-9 and TRBJ2-3; D is unclear. With 2 bases removed from V and 1 base from J, the gap between germline ends came to 7 bases. Germline V gene lookup returns CDR1 SEHNR and CDR2 FQNEAQ (reference sequence). This CDR3 is 14 amino acids long. The full variable domain, its missing parts supplied by reference TRBV7-9 and TRBJ2-3, is DTGVSQNPRHKITKRGQNVTFRCDPISEHNRLYWYRQTLGQGPEFLTYFQNEAQLEKSRLLSDRFSAERPKGSFSTLEIQRTEQGDSAMYLCASSLWQRTDTQYFGPGTRLTVL.

This clonotype came up many times. The CDR3 spells CASSQIQGNTEAFF. CDR3 sequence (DNA): TGTGCCAGCAGCCAAATTCAGGGAAACACTGAAGCTTTCTTT. The V and J genes are TRBV3-1 and TRBJ1-1; possible D gene TRBD1, 5 bases. This CDR3 region has 14 residues. V gave up 2 bases and J gave up 2 bases, with 9 bases separating them. Germline V lookup: CDR1 LGHDT, CDR2 YNNKEL (reference sequence).

This chain connects TRBV6-1 to TRBJ2-5; 9 bases line up with TRBD1. This CDR3 spans 14 amino acids. Losses at the gene ends were 6 bases for V and 5 bases for J; bases not matched to a gene: 7. CDR1 is MNHNS and CDR2 is SASEGT in the germline V gene. CDR3 in amino acids: CASRAQGAVETQYF. The DNA for the CDR3 is TGTGCCAGCAGGGCACAGGGGGCGGTGGAGACCCAGTACTTC.

This clonotype was counted at least ten times. The chain employs TRBV7-2 and TRBJ2-5; 7 nucleotides match TRBD1. The V gene end was trimmed by 7 bases and the J gene end by 5 bases; junction bases not matched to a gene: 4. CDR1 SGHTA and CDR2 FQGNSA come from the germline V gene. The CDR3 has 12 residues. The CDR3 nucleotides read TGTGCCAGCACTCCGACAGGGGAGACCCAGTACTTC. Amino acids: CASTPTGETQYF.

This clonotype turned up a few times. This chain connects TRBV27 to TRBJ2-1; 12 nucleotides match TRBD2. CDR1 is MNHEY and CDR2 is SMNVEV in the germline V gene (reference sequence). The CDR3 is made up of 15 amino acids. V was clipped by 7 bases and J by 5 bases; unmatched bases: 6. As DNA, the CDR3 is TGTGCCAGCACCCGACTAGCGGGGGCCCACAATGAGCAGTTCTTC. Its protein is CASTRLAGAHNEQFF.

This clonotype was seen a handful of times. The J gene is TRBJ2-7, the V gene TRBV7-8; D tentatively reads TRBD1 or TRBD2 (5 bases each). This CDR3 is 14 amino acids long. Trimming left V 6 bases short and J 3 bases short, with 15 bases between. The germline V gene encodes CDR1 SGHVS and CDR2 FQNEAQ. The CDR3 is CASSHGTLSYEQYF. The CDR3 nucleotides are TGTGCCAGCAGTCATGGGACGTTGAGCTACGAGCAGTACTTC.

The rearrangement links TRBV15 to TRBJ2-3; TRBD2 is a possible D gene (6 bases). CDR3 length: 14 residues. Trimming took 3 bases from V and 0 from J, leaving 7 bases between them. CDR1 LNHNV and CDR2 YYDKDF come from the germline V gene (reference sequence). The chain's CDR3 is CATSRSGSTDTQYF. CDR3 bases: TGTGCCACCAGCAGGAGCGGGAGCACAGATACGCAGTATTTT.

This clonotype has at least ten counts. The V gene is TRBV20-1, the J gene TRBJ2-7; 13 bases agree with TRBD2. The CDR3 runs to 16 residues. Germline-derived CDR1 and CDR2 are DFQATT and SNEGSKA (reference sequence). Trimming at V came to 0 bases and at J to 7 bases, leaving 9 bases not matched to a gene. For the CDR3, the DNA is TGCAGTGCTAGAGATCCCGGACTAGCGGGAGCTAAAGAGCAGTACTTC. Translated: CSARDPGLAGAKEQYF.

This chain uses TRBV9 with TRBJ2-3; 10 bases align to TRBD2. Germline assignment: CDR1 SGDLS and CDR2 YYNGEE. The CDR3 extends over 16 amino acids. V was pared by 4 bases and J by 4 bases, with 9 bases of the junction left unmatched. The chain's CDR3 is CASSSTPSGGSDTQYF. Written as DNA, the CDR3 is TGTGCCAGCAGCTCTACTCCTAGCGGGGGTTCAGATACGCAGTATTTT.

There are a few counts of this clonotype. This chain connects TRBV11-1 to TRBJ2-1; perhaps TRBD2 as D (6 bases). CDR1 and CDR2 (germline): SGHAT, FQDESV (reference sequence). CDR3 size: 16 residues. V lost 1 base, J lost 4 bases, and 14 bases lay in between. In nucleotides, the CDR3 is TGTGCCAGCAGCTTAGGTGGGGAGGCCCTTTACAATGAGCAGTTCTTC. It translates to CASSLGGEALYNEQFF.

This clonotype was counted ten times or more. The V call is TRBV5-1, the J call TRBJ2-1; D not resolved. This CDR3 is 12 amino acids long. Deletions cut 2 bases from V and 7 bases from J, with 7 bases between. Per the germline V gene, CDR1 is SGHRS and CDR2 is YFSETQ. The CDR3 bases are TGCGCCAGCAGCTTAATCACTAATGAGCAGTTCTTC. Its translation is CASSLITNEQFF.

As concerns this clonotype: This may arise from a read error, as a much more abundant clone is one base away. V usage is TRBV11-3 and J usage is TRBJ2-5, with D perhaps given as TRBD1 or TRBD2 (5 bases each). Trimming left V 8 bases short and J 2 bases short, with 9 bases between. The length of the CDR3 is 12 residues. Germline V gene data show CDR1 as SGHNT and CDR2 as YENEEA. CDR3 sequence: CASGGVQETQYF. In DNA, the CDR3 is TGTGCCAGCGGGGGAGTTCAAGAGACCCAGTACTTC.

Ten or more counts support this clonotype. This chain links TRBV6-4 with TRBJ2-1, with 13 bases lining up with TRBD2. This CDR3 is 15 amino acids long. V shed 4 bases and J 7 bases; nucleotides not matched to a gene: 4. The V gene's germline CDR1 is MRHNA and CDR2 SNTAGT. CDR3 residues: CASSGTSGSNNEQFF. In DNA, the CDR3 is TGTGCCAGCAGTGGGACTAGCGGGAGTAATAATGAGCAGTTCTTC.

In DNA form, the CDR3 reads TGTGCCAGCAGCTTGAAGCGGGAGTCGATAGAGACCCAGTACTTC. Its protein is CASSLKRESIETQYF. This chain joins TRBV5-5 and TRBJ2-5; 8 nucleotides agree with TRBD2. Germline-derived CDR1 and CDR2 are SGHKS and YYEKEE (reference sequence). The CDR3 is 15 residues long. With V trimmed by 1 base and J by 4 bases, 6 bases remained unmatched.

Concerning this clonotype: One end of the junction does not line up with germline, which may come from a read error. The J gene is TRBJ2-1, the V gene TRBV24-1; TRBD2 is a possible D gene (6 bases). Germline values: CDR1 KGHDR, CDR2 SFDVKD. This CDR3 comprises 12 residues. The CDR3 DNA sequence: TGTGCCACCAGTTCTAGCGTCAATGACCAGTTCTTC. Its protein product is CATSSSVNDQFF.

The table lists this clonotype with a few counts. J is TRBJ2-7 and V is TRBV25-1; D not resolved. Trimming shortened V by 1 base and J by 2 bases, and 18 bases separated the two germline ends. CDR1 and CDR2 from the germline V gene are MGHDK and SYGVNS. The CDR3 is 17 residues long. The chain's CDR3 is CASSELEGYALTYEQYF. In DNA, the CDR3 is TGTGCCAGCAGTGAATTAGAAGGGTACGCCCTCACCTACGAGCAGTACTTC.

The sample holds a few counts of this clonotype. This chain links TRBV5-1 with TRBJ2-7, with 12 bases fitting TRBD2. This CDR3 region has 14 residues. Germline values: CDR1 SGHRS, CDR2 YFSETQ. The V and J ends lost 2 bases and 7 bases, in that order; junction bases with no gene match: 4. The CDR3 is CASSFPSGRGEQYF. In nucleotides, the CDR3 is TGCGCCAGCAGCTTTCCTAGCGGGAGGGGGGAGCAGTACTTC.

V gene TRBV9 combines with J gene TRBJ2-5; tentative D call: TRBD2 (7 bases). The CDR3 extends over 14 amino acids. The germline V and J ends were trimmed by 2 bases and 10 bases, with 18 bases remaining between them. Per the germline V gene, CDR1 is SGDLS and CDR2 is YYNGEE. The CDR3 nucleotides are TGTGCCAGCAGCGTGAAGCGGGGTCAGGGACACCAGTACTTC. This encodes CASSVKRGQGHQYF.